These 21 T cell receptor beta chains were sequenced from one sample in a study of long-term antiretroviral therapy in people with HIV. Runs used v3.0 of the immunoSEQ assay and were done at survey level. The method was immunoSEQ multiplex PCR; TCRdb's version includes in-frame clones alone and lacks a portion of them. Found here are over 30,000 clones, around three quarters of them singletons; the top ten hold about 7%. The source was unsorted PBMCs, collected 2 years after starting antiretroviral therapy. These receptors came from a woman aged 45 to 65 with HIV.

The chain employs TRBV9 and TRBJ2-3, with unresolved D. V lost 4 bases, J lost 0 bases, and 9 bases lay in between. The CDR3 length is 14 residues. Germline CDR1 reads SGDLS; CDR2 reads YYNGEE. CDR3 loop: CASSQKFSTDTQYF. In nucleotides, the CDR3 is TGTGCCAGCAGCCAAAAGTTTAGCACAGATACGCAGTATTTT.

The chain is built from TRBV10-3 and TRBJ2-7; 10 positions match TRBD2. With 10 bases clipped from V and 3 bases from J, the junction kept 9 bases outside the gene matches. Per germline, CDR1 ENHRY and CDR2 SYGVKD. The CDR3 consists of 14 residues. The CDR3 DNA sequence: TGTGCCACTTCTAGCGGGGGCCGTAGCTACGAGCAGTACGTC. Translation: CATSSGGRSYEQYV.

CDR3 sequence: CASSYARGQNTDTQYF. The CDR3, as DNA: TGTGCCAGCAGCTACGCCAGGGGGCAGAACACAGATACGCAGTATTTT. The V gene is TRBV11-1, the J gene TRBJ2-3; 8 bases are a match to TRBD1. After removal of 4 bases from V and 2 bases from J, the junction contained 8 bases not matched to a gene. The V gene's germline CDR1 is SGHAT and CDR2 FQDESV (reference sequence). The CDR3 loop spans 16 amino acids.

On this clone itself: Other DNA sequences in this specimen translate into the identical CDR3. The J gene is TRBJ2-3, the V gene TRBV11-2; the D is unclear. Per the germline V gene, CDR1 is SGHAT and CDR2 is FQNNGV. The CDR3 sequence is 12 residues long. The V and J ends lost 1 base and 5 bases respectively, with 4 bases between them. CDR3 coding DNA: TGTGCCAGCAGCTTAGTGGGAGATACGCAGTATTTT. As protein: CASSLVGDTQYF. Full variable domain (missing parts from reference TRBV11-2 and TRBJ2-3): EAGVAQSPRYKIIEKRQSVAFWCNPISGHATLYWYQQILGQGPKLLIQFQNNGVVDDSQLPKDRFSAERLKGVDSTLKIQPAKLEDSAVYLCASSLVGDTQYFGPGTRLTVL.

This clone was counted between two and nine times. This sequence joins TRBV27 and TRBJ1-4; D might be TRBD1 (6 bases). CDR3 size: 13 residues. Germline V CDR1 and CDR2: MNHEY, SMNVEV (reference sequence). Between the trimmed V and J ends, which lost 1 base and 11 bases, there was a span of 11 bases. In DNA, the CDR3 is TGTGCCAGCAGTTTATTGGGGGCTTCGAAACTGTTTTTT. Translated, it gives CASSLLGASKLFF.

The chain carries TRBV19 and TRBJ1-5; the match to TRBD1 covers 9 bases. J was trimmed by 2 bases and V by 0 bases; bases with no gene match: 11. The germline CDR1 and CDR2 sequences are LNHDA and SQIVND (reference sequence). The CDR3 spans 19 residues. This CDR3 reads CASSIDRTGVQRGNQPQHF. In DNA form, the CDR3 reads TGTGCCAGTAGTATAGATAGGACAGGGGTCCAACGGGGCAATCAGCCCCAGCATTTT.

This chain links TRBV10-2 with TRBJ2-5; TRBD1 matches 8 bases. Germline CDR1 is WSHSY and CDR2 is SAAADI. Trimming took 7 bases from V and 4 from J; bases not matched to a gene: 8. There are 14 residues in the CDR3. The CDR3 nucleotides are TGCGCCAGCAAGCAGGGGGCCCTTGGAGAGACCCAGTACTTC. Amino acids: CASKQGALGETQYF.

The rearrangement uses TRBV19 and TRBJ1-2; the D is unclear. The V and J ends lost 10 bases and 8 bases respectively, with 17 bases between them. This CDR3 spans 12 amino acids. Germline V CDR1 and CDR2: LNHDA, SQIVND (reference sequence). The CDR3 nucleotides read TGTGCCACCAACCATTTTTGGTCAGGCTACACCTTC. This sequence encodes CATNHFWSGYTF.

This clone was detected a few times. This chain joins TRBV6-1 and TRBJ1-3; D is perhaps TRBD1 (5 bases). Germline CDR1 and CDR2: MNHNS and SASEGT. Trimming shortened V by 10 bases and J by 2 bases, and 12 bases separated the two germline ends. There are 13 residues in the CDR3. The DNA of the CDR3 is TGTGCCACGGGGGAGGTCGCTGGAAACACCATATATTTT. Protein product: CATGEVAGNTIYF.

The V call is TRBV5-1, the J call TRBJ2-7, with D unresolved. The CDR3 is 15 residues long. The germline CDR1 and CDR2 sequences are SGHRS and YFSETQ. V lost 0 bases and J lost 0, with 10 bases in between. CDR3 sequence: CASSLGGASSYEQYF. The CDR3 DNA sequence: TGCGCCAGCAGCTTGGGGGGTGCCTCCTCCTACGAGCAGTACTTC.

The chain recombines TRBV5-5 with TRBJ2-3; 8 bases map to TRBD1. The CDR3 contains 17 residues. Germline trimming cut 4 bases from V and 6 bases from J; bases unmatched to any gene: 16. The V gene's germline CDR1 is SGHKS and CDR2 YYEKEE (reference sequence). CDR3 DNA: TGTGCCAGCAGCCCTTGGAATAGTGGACAGGGACGTGATACGCAGTATTTT. It codes for CASSPWNSGQGRDTQYF.

The chain recombines TRBV5-1 with TRBJ2-2; the match to TRBD2 covers 10 bases. The CDR3 has 18 residues. The germline gives CDR1 SGHRS, CDR2 YFSETQ. V trimming: 6 bases; J trimming: 0 bases; junction bases outside the gene matches: 11. CDR3 nucleotides: TGCGCCAGCACCGACATTAGCGGGGGGAGCGCGAACACCGGGGAGCTGTTTTTT. Translating gives CASTDISGGSANTGELFF.

The V and J genes are TRBV5-1 and TRBJ2-3, with 12 nucleotides matching TRBD2. Germline trimming cut 5 bases from V and 2 bases from J; bases unmatched to any gene: 6. In germline, CDR1 is SGHRS, CDR2 YFSETQ. The CDR3 runs 16 residues. CDR3 amino acids: CASSDLAGGPTDTQYF. Here the CDR3 DNA reads TGCGCCAGCAGTGATCTAGCGGGGGGGCCCACAGATACGCAGTATTTT.

The chain joins TRBV11-2 to TRBJ1-2; D unresolved. This CDR3 contains 13 residues. Germline assignment: CDR1 SGHAT and CDR2 FQNNGV. Trimming removed 4 bases from V and 4 bases from J, with 10 bases in between. CDR3 nucleotides: TGTGCCAGCAGCTCGGGGAGAGGCTATGGCTACACCTTC. Translated, it gives CASSSGRGYGYTF. Full variable domain (rest looked up from reference TRBV11-2 and TRBJ1-2): EAGVAQSPRYKIIEKRQSVAFWCNPISGHATLYWYQQILGQGPKLLIQFQNNGVVDDSQLPKDRFSAERLKGVDSTLKIQPAKLEDSAVYLCASSSGRGYGYTFGSGTRLTVV.

The chain's CDR3 is CASLFETTFNYGYTF. The CDR3, as DNA: TGTGCCAGCTTGTTTGAGACTACTTTCAACTATGGCTACACCTTC. The chain has TRBV6-1 and TRBJ1-2; the D is unclear. The V gene lost 8 bases and the J gene lost 2 bases, with 18 bases spanning the gap. The CDR3 loop spans 15 amino acids. Per germline, CDR1 MNHNS and CDR2 SASEGT.

The chain is built from TRBV5-1 and TRBJ2-3; D remains unclear. The V gene's germline CDR1 is SGHRS and CDR2 YFSETQ. Trimming took off 0 bases at V and 2 bases at J, with 13 bases between the two ends. This CDR3 contains 16 residues. Here the CDR3 reads CASSLVTGYHTDTQYF. Written as DNA, the CDR3 is TGCGCCAGCAGCTTGGTCACCGGGTACCACACAGATACGCAGTATTTT.

By share, this clone ranks as medium-sized (0.01 to 0.1%). V usage is TRBV30 and J usage is TRBJ2-2; the D gene is possibly TRBD2 (6 bases). Trimming left V 2 bases short and J 9 bases short, with 7 bases between. Per germline, CDR1 GTSNPN and CDR2 SVGIG (reference sequence). The length of the CDR3 is 11 residues. Here the CDR3 DNA reads TGTGCCTGGAGTACTAGCTGGGAGCTGTTTTTT. This gives the protein CAWSTSWELFF.

V is TRBV11-2 and J is TRBJ2-3; weak D call: TRBD1 (6 bases). The germline CDR1 and CDR2 sequences are SGHAT and FQNNGV. This CDR3 is built from 16 residues. V dropped 5 bases and J dropped 5 bases, with 20 bases sitting between them. CDR3 DNA: TGTGCCAGCAGCCCTAGCTGGGACACAATGGTAGATACGCAGTATTTT. It specifies CASSPSWDTMVDTQYF.

This clone was seen only once. The rearrangement joins TRBV5-1 to TRBJ2-5; 7 bases fit TRBD1. V lost 7 bases and J lost 3; bases outside the gene matches: 9. The CDR3 is made up of 14 amino acids. Per the germline V gene, CDR1 is SGHRS and CDR2 is YFSETQ. The CDR3 nucleotides read TGCGCCAGCCGAAGGGACAGTACGAAAGAGACCCAGTACTTC. It is translated as CASRRDSTKETQYF.

V and J are TRBV7-9 and TRBJ1-2, with 7 nucleotides matching TRBD1. In germline, CDR1 is SEHNR, CDR2 FQNEAQ (reference sequence). This CDR3 has 17 amino acids. V shed 6 bases and J 4 bases; nucleotides not matched to a gene: 17. CDR3 sequence: CASSSDREGLRLYGYTF. The CDR3 region has the DNA TGTGCCAGCAGTTCCGACAGGGAGGGCCTCCGCCTCTATGGCTACACCTTC. Based on the CDR3 plus reference TRBV7-9 and TRBJ1-2, the full variable domain is DTGVSQNPRHKITKRGQNVTFRCDPISEHNRLYWYRQTLGQGPEFLTYFQNEAQLEKSRLLSDRFSAERPKGSFSTLEIQRTEQGDSAMYLCASSSDREGLRLYGYTFGSGTRLTVV.

The chain links TRBV4-1 to TRBJ2-1, with TRBD2 identical over 10 bases. From germline, CDR1 is MGHRA and CDR2 YSYEKL. V shed 1 base, J shed 9 bases, and the junction held 6 bases outside the gene matches. CDR3 length: 15 residues. The CDR3 spells CASSQVMSGGAEQFF. CDR3 nucleotide sequence: TGCGCCAGCAGCCAAGTGATGAGCGGGGGGGCTGAGCAGTTCTTC.